At least ten counts were recorded for the clone carrying this T cell receptor (beta chain). This specimen comes from a study of T cells in Graves' hyperthyroidism and ophthalmopathy. For the study at large: Blood was drawn when the patient was first diagnosed and still untreated.

Amplification of TCR beta CDR3 regions used RNA as the template. HTBI primers were used for first-round RT-PCR of the TCR CDR3. Each CDR3 protein gets one entry after TCRdb re-called the multiplex PCR reads with MiXCR. Seen here are about 480,000 distinct CDR3 sequences, approximately 15% observed once, and the top ten hold around a sixth. The CDR3 consists of 13 residues. Trimming removed 4 bases from V and 6 bases from J, with 12 bases in between. Germline V gene sequence: CDR1 SQVTM, CDR2 ANQGSEA. This sequence joins TRBV29-1 and TRBJ2-2; D perhaps matches TRBD1 (5 bases). The clonotype comes from a woman between 18 and 29 years old with Graves' hyperthyroidism. The sample was blood. The CDR3 loop is CSVVPGLAGELFF. CDR3 in DNA: TGCAGCGTTGTTCCAGGGCTCGCCGGGGAGCTGTTTTTT.